This entry features one TCR beta chain sequence. The antigen is not known. This entry is derived from a study of blood T cells in healthy people across ages. Study-level information: Capturing about one barcoded beta molecule per two T cells was achieved by template switching. Findings and caveats of the study: Donors of long life had a larger count of naive CD4+ cells and greater diversity than aged donors. Across the age range, TCR beta diversity per million T cells fell in a roughly linear way.

With a J-beta primer mix and a sample-barcoded 5' primer, a second PCR ran about 7 to 12 cycles. Each CDR3 protein gets one entry after TCRdb re-called the 5' RACE reads with MiXCR. Here the sample spans 780,000 or so distinct CDR3 sequences, more than 50% being singletons. With 6 bases removed from V and 1 base from J, the gap between germline ends came to 12 bases. CDR1 and CDR2 from the germline V gene are SGHRS and YFSETQ. This CDR3 has 14 amino acids. This rearrangement joins TRBV5-1 to TRBJ2-3; D remains unclear. Sample: blood. This sequence was found in a man aged 35 to 55 in good health. The CDR3 nucleotides are TGCGCCAGCACCCCAAGGAAGGGCACAGATACGCAGTATTTT. Translated, it gives CASTPRKGTDTQYF.